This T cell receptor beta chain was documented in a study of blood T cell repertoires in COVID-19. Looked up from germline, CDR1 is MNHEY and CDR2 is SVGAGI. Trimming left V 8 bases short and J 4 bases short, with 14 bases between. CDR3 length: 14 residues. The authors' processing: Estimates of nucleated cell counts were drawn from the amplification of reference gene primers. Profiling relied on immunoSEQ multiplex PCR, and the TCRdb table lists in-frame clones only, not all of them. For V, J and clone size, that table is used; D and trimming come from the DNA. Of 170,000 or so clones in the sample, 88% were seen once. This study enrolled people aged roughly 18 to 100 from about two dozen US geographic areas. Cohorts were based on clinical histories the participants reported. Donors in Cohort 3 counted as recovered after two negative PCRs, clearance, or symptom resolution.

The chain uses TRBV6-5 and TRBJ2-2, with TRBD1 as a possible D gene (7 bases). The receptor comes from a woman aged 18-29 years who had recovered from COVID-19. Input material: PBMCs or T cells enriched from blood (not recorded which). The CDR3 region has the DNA TGTGCCAGCGCGGGACAGCCCGGCACCGGGGAGCTGTTTTTT. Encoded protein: CASAGQPGTGELFF.